The entry that follows covers one TCR beta chain sequence. It lacks a known antigen. No base-level quality is on record; no much larger clone is a single base apart. The immunoSEQ Assay, a bias-controlled multiplex PCR, was used to amplify TCRbeta CDR3 regions from genomic DNA. As for the authors' bioinformatics: The number of nucleated cells in each sample was estimated by amplification of reference gene primers within the assay. To quantify the absolute abundance of each unique TCRbeta CDR3 rearrangement, sequence reads were collapsed and filtered. For each sample, productive Simpson clonality was calculated as the square root of Simpson's diversity index over productive rearrangements. Not all clones reach the TCRdb copy of this immuneACCESS table, which keeps in-frame sequences only. Checked studies attribute under half of the gap to unresolved V genes and leave the rest unexplained. V and J calls and clone size are those listed in that table; D and trimming were worked out from the DNA. The sample table holds around 18,000 clones, of which 77% were seen once. Roughly 17% of the sample belongs to the ten largest clones.

The germline V gene yields KGHSH for CDR1 and LQKENI for CDR2. The V end gives up 5 bases and the J end 1 base, leaving 5 bases in the junction not matched to a gene. The CDR3 numbers 15 residues from cysteine through phenylalanine. This entry keeps only the CDR3 DNA: 45 bases, framed from base 1. At one collaborating source in Seattle, patients were enrolled during active infection and were followed longitudinally through the course of disease. Whole blood was collected in K2EDTA tubes by collaborating institutions according to the institutions' own protocols. Collaborator samples were shipped for TCRbeta analysis as frozen whole blood, isolated PBMCs, or DNA extracted from either sample type. This entry comes from a study of blood T cell repertoires in COVID-19 (dated by TCRdb to 2020 to 2022). Context from the whole study: The collaborator samples originated in the United States, Italy and Spain and spanned the acute and convalescent phases of COVID-19. A de-identified subject ID, COVID-19 status, age in years and sex were almost always included in the sample metadata. The repertoires were released in a freely available public database meant as a resource for research on the immune response to SARS-CoV-2. The prospective study material was composed of cDNA or gDNA derived from T cells, B-cell-depleted T cells, or PBMCs. Where available, HLA class I and class II types were taken from metadata supplied by the sample provider and were not determined by assay-based typing. Samples came from the ongoing ImmuneRACE study (first 160 participants) plus 1,254 subjects from 6 global collaborators. Deeply sampled blood TCRbeta repertoires from subjects exposed to, actively infected with, or recovered from COVID-19 were included in the dataset. The investigation overall reported the following: The amount of clinical and demographic metadata varied by source and participant and was provided uncurated.

Sequenced sample: peripheral blood. The receptor's source is a man aged 65 to 79 with COVID-19, enrolled during active disease. The V and J segments used are TRBV18 and TRBJ2-7, with 10 bases matching TRBD2. The nucleotide sequence is given as TGTGCCAGCTCATTGTCGGGACTAGCGTCCTACGAGCAGTACTTC. This codes for CASSLSGLASYEQYF.